These 2 T cell receptor beta chains were all obtained from the same sample, sequenced in a study of cytomegalovirus exposure and HLA in healthy donors. It was with 60 Vbeta and 13 Jbeta primers that the PCR ran. The repertoire was sequenced with immunoSEQ multiplex PCR; TCRdb's copy has only in-frame clones and lacks some. The table lists approximately 76,000 clones, around 80% of them singletons. The specimen sequenced was PBMCs. All receptors derive from a man aged 25-40 years in good health and CMV-seronegative.

The chain uses TRBV7-8 and TRBJ2-1, with TRBD2 matching over 7 bases. CDR1 SGHVS and CDR2 FQNEAQ come from the germline V gene. This CDR3 is 16 amino acids long. With V trimmed by 5 bases and J by 4 bases, 11 bases remained unmatched. The CDR3 protein is CASSPGGTRPYNEQFF. CDR3 coding DNA: TGTGCCAGCAGCCCGGGGGGAACTCGACCATACAATGAGCAGTTCTTC.

This clone was found once. The J gene is TRBJ2-5, the V gene TRBV19; the match to TRBD2 covers 9 bases. Trimming removed 3 bases from V and 4 bases from J; junction bases left unmatched: 12. This CDR3 is built from 17 residues. From germline, CDR1 is LNHDA and CDR2 SQIVND (reference sequence). The CDR3 sequence is CASSMGGRGGKGETQYF. DNA of the CDR3: TGTGCCAGTAGTATGGGCGGGAGGGGTGGGAAAGGAGAGACCCAGTACTTC. Supplemented by reference TRBV19 and TRBJ2-5, the full variable domain reads DGGITQSPKYLFRKEGQNVTLSCEQNLNHDAMYWYRQDPGQGLRLIYYSQIVNDFQKGDIAEGYSVSREKKESFPLTVTSAQKNPTAFYLCASSMGGRGGKGETQYFGPGTRLLVL.